These T cell receptor beta chains were read from a single sample in a study of blood T cell repertoires in COVID-19. Only in-frame clones appear in the TCRdb table, and some are missing; sequencing was by immunoSEQ multiplex PCR. Of 110,000 or so clones in the sample, just under 90% were seen once. Sequencing was carried out using peripheral blood. The source is a woman between 45 and 60 years old with acute or convalescent COVID-19. CDR3s include the opening cysteine and the closing phenylalanine or tryptophan.

cdr3_aa	j_call	v_call
CASSEGLSPGNTIYF	TRBJ1-3	TRBV2
CASSTGGEAFF	TRBJ1-1	TRBV19
CASSSNLAVLGEQFF	TRBJ2-1	TRBV6-2/TRBV6-3
CASSLTGGQPQHF	TRBJ1-5	TRBV12-3/TRBV12-4
CATSARQMNSGNTIYF	TRBJ1-3	TRBV15
CASSTRTGRSSYEQYF	TRBJ2-7	TRBV7-2
CASGDRDISDKDYGYTF	TRBJ1-2	TRBV28
CASSVEGTPGNTIYF	TRBJ1-3	TRBV9
CASSGRQGDTEAFF	TRBJ1-1	TRBV28
CASSPGVNTEAFF	TRBJ1-1	TRBV18
CASIYRGRGEQFF	TRBJ2-1	TRBV5-8
CAIGGRETQYF	TRBJ2-5	TRBV9
CASSRTGMNTEAFF	TRBJ1-1	TRBV6-5
CASSIYPRQPQHF	TRBJ1-5	TRBV19
CASSGPGTGPTDTQYF	TRBJ2-3	TRBV10-1
CASSSLDGLAGADTQYF	TRBJ2-3	TRBV25-1
CASSRTASLSYEQYF	TRBJ2-7	TRBV6-5
CASSQGADEKLFF	TRBJ1-4	TRBV18
CATRGGANYGYTF	TRBJ1-2	TRBV24-1
CASPDSRNEAFF	TRBJ1-1	TRBV5-4
CASSSNTGLAAFF	TRBJ1-1	TRBV5-4
CAWDLGHEEQYF	TRBJ2-7	TRBV30
CASSTDRGGEKLFF	TRBJ1-4	TRBV19
CAWSQGPETQYF	TRBJ2-5	TRBV30
CASSFLLRQNGAQHF	TRBJ1-5	TRBV28
CASSLTGDNSPLHF	TRBJ1-6	TRBV7-9
CASRKQGTDTQYF	TRBJ2-3	TRBV28
CASSLIREFGTDTQYF	TRBJ2-3	TRBV13
CASSLGLEETQYF	TRBJ2-5	TRBV12-3/TRBV12-4
CASSEDSRNQPQHF	TRBJ1-5	TRBV6-1
CASSSERDSTYEQYF	TRBJ2-7	TRBV3-1/TRBV3-2
CASWDRSEPQHF	TRBJ1-5	TRBV27
CASAGGPGAANYGYTF	TRBJ1-2	TRBV19
CASSVAPLANTEAFF	TRBJ1-1	TRBV9
CASSLGQGGAFF	TRBJ1-1	TRBV5-4
CASSLAFLSTEAFF	TRBJ1-1	TRBV7-8
CAWDAGGLGEAFF	TRBJ1-1	TRBV30
CASSDGTGGYGYTF	TRBJ1-2	TRBV25-1
CASSPTTGKVNTEAFF	TRBJ1-1	TRBV7-8
CAIRDINAGNTIYF	TRBJ1-3	TRBV10-3
CAWTGTGDMNTEAFF	TRBJ1-1	TRBV30